This T cell receptor (beta chain) was recorded in a study of blood T cell repertoires in COVID-19. Across the study: PBMCs, B-cell-depleted T cells, or T cells provided the cDNA or gDNA that made up the material.

The ends were cut back, 3 bases at V and 3 bases at J, with 12 bases in the middle. The germline gives CDR1 ENHRY, CDR2 SYGVKD. The CDR3 extends over 15 amino acids. Participant reports of clinical history set cohort assignment. Here immunoSEQ multiplex PCR was the method, and the copy in TCRdb shows in-frame clones only, minus some. Here the sample spans roughly 180,000 clones, 87% being singletons. Input material: PBMCs or T cells enriched from blood (not recorded which). This chain links TRBV10-3 with TRBJ1-5, with D maybe TRBD1 (5 bases). This receptor was identified in a young woman who had recovered from COVID-19. CDR3 loop: CAISDAGRDNQPQHF. The CDR3 nucleotides read TGTGCCATCAGTGATGCAGGGAGGGACAATCAGCCCCAGCATTTT.